This T cell receptor (beta chain) was identified in a study of molecular identifiers for immune sequencing clone quantification. Broader study findings: Barcode sharing among identical TCR molecules could make large clones appear smaller.

TCRdb redid the calling of the PCR reads with MiXCR, one entry per CDR3 protein. The sample shows 460,000 or so distinct CDR3 sequences, 25% of them seen only once. Comments on this clonotype: Its specificity is unknown.

CDR1 SGHRS and CDR2 YFSETQ come from the germline V gene. V lost 2 bases and J lost 1, with 6 bases in between. The CDR3 runs 13 residues. What was sequenced was naive CD8+ T cells from blood, with Jurkat cell RNA spiked in. The subset denotes: FACS-sorted CD8+CD4-CCR7+CD45RA+ naive T cells. The sequence derives from a human donor in good health. Some libraries in this study had Jurkat cell RNA spiked in. The chain combines TRBV5-1 with TRBJ1-1; no reliable D call. The CDR3 DNA reads TGCGCCAGCAGCTTCGAATCGAACACTGAAGCTTTCTTT. Residues: CASSFESNTEAFF.